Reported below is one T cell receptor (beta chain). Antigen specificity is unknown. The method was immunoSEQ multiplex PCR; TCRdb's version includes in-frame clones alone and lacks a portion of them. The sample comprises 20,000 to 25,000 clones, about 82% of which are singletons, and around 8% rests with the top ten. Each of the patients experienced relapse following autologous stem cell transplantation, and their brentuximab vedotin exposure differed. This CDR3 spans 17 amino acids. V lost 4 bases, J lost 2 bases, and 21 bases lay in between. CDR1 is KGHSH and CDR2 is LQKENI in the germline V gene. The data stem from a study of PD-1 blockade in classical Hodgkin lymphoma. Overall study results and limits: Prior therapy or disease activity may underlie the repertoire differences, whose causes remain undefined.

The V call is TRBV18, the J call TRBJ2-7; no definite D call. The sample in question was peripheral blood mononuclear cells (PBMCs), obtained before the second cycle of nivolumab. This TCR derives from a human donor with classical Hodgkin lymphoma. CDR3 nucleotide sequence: TGTGCCAGCTCACTAATAGGGCTCGGGCAAGGACCCTACGAGCAGTACTTC. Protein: CASSLIGLGQGPYEQYF.